This TCR beta chain was sequenced during a study of OX40 agonist ivuxolimab in advanced cancers. Study-wide context: Therapy given before enrollment (anti-PD-1, anti-PD-L1 or anti-CTLA-4) was allowed, and 40% to 50% had some. Study outcomes and limitations: On average, CD8+ T cells had more expanded clones than CD4+.

Assay used: immunoSEQ multiplex PCR; TCRdb lists only in-frame clones, some missing. The sample holds 67,000 or so clones, approximately 89% seen once. Of note for this clone: Its antigen is not known.

Sampling times: baseline, cycle 4 day 1, cycle 7 day 1. CDR1 MGHRA and CDR2 YSYEKL come from the germline V gene. V lost 0 bases to trimming and J lost 4 bases, with 12 bases between them. The CDR3 loop spans 15 amino acids. Sequencing used CD4+ or CD8+ T cells sorted from blood, obtained in a trial of the OX40 agonist ivuxolimab. The sequence was obtained from an adult with an advanced solid tumor such as melanoma, head and neck, liver or kidney cancer. The chain employs TRBV4-1 and TRBJ2-5; D unresolved. This CDR3 is CASSQDSALGETQYF. CDR3 coding DNA: TGCGCCAGCAGCCAAGATTCGGCCCTCGGAGAGACCCAGTACTTC.